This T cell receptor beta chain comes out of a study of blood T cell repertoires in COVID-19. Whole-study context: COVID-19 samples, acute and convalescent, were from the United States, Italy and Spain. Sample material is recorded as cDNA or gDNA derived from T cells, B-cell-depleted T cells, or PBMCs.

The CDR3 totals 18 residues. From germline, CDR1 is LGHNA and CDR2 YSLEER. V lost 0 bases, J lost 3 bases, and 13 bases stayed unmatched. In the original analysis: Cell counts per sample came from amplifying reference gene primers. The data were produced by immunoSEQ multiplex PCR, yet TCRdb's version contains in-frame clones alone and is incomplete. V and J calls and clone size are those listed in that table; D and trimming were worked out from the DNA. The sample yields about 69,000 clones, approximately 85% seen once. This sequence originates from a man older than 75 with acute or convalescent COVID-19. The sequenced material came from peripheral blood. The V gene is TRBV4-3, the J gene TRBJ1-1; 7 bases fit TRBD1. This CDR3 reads CASSQDRETGFWYTEAFF. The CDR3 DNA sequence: TGCGCCAGCAGCCAAGATCGAGAGACAGGGTTTTGGTACACTGAAGCTTTCTTT.